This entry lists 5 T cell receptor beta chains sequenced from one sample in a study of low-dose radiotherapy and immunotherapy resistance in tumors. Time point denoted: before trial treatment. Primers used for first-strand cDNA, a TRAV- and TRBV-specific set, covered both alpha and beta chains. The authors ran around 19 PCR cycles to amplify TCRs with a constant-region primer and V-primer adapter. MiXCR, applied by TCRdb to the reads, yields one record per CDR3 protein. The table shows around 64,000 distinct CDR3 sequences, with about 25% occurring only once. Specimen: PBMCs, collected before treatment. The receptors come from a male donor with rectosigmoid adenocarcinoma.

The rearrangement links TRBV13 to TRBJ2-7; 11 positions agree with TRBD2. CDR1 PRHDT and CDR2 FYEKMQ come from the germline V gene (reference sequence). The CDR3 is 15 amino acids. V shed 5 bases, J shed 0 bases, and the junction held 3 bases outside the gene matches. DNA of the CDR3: TGTGCCAGCAGCAATAGCGGGAGGGCCTCCTACGAGCAGTACTTC. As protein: CASSNSGRASYEQYF.

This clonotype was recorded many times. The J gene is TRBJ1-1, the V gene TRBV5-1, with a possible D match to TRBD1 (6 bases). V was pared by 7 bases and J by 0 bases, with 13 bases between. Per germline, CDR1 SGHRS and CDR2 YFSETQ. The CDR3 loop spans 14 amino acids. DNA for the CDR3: TGCGCCAGCGGACCGACAGGAATGAACACTGAAGCTTTCTTT. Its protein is CASGPTGMNTEAFF.

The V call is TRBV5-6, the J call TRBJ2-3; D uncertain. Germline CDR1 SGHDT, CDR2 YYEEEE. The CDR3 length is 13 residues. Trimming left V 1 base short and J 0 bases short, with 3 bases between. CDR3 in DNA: TGTGCCAGCAGCTTGCGGAGCACAGATACGCAGTATTTT. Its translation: CASSLRSTDTQYF.

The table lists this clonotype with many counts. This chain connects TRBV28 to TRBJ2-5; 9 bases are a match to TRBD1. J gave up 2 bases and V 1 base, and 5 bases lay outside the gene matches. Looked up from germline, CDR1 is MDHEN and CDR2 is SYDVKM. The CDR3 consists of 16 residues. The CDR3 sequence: CASSLLGGQGQETQYF. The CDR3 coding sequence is TGTGCCAGCAGTTTATTGGGAGGACAGGGGCAAGAGACCCAGTACTTC.

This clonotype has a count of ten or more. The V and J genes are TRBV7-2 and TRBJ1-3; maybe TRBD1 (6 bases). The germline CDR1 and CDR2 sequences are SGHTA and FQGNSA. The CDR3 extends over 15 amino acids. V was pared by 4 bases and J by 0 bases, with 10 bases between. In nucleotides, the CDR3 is TGTGCCAGCAGCTCAGGGGTCATCTCTGGAAACACCATATATTTT. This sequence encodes CASSSGVISGNTIYF.